This T cell receptor beta chain was captured in a study of blood T cell repertoires in COVID-19. Study overall: PBMCs, B-cell-depleted T cells, or T cells provided the cDNA or gDNA that made up the material.

The CDR3 runs 17 residues. Trimming stripped 0 bases from V and 0 bases from J, with 13 bases between. CDR1 is SGHRS and CDR2 is YFSETQ in the germline V gene. Only in-frame clones appear in the TCRdb table, and some are missing; sequencing was by immunoSEQ multiplex PCR. The sample lists some 95,000 clones, more than 85% occurring once. The receptor was derived from a human donor with active COVID-19. The donor label of this sample is uncertain. Sequences were obtained from peripheral blood. The V and J genes are TRBV5-1 and TRBJ2-1, with a tentative D call TRBD1 (5 bases). The CDR3 region has the DNA TGCGCCAGCAGCTTGGGTCAGGGTGTAGGCTCCTACAATGAGCAGTTCTTC. It specifies CASSLGQGVGSYNEQFF.